A selection of T cell receptor beta chains follows, all from one sample in a study of radiotherapy plus CTLA-4 blockade in lung cancer. The method was immunoSEQ multiplex PCR; TCRdb's version includes in-frame clones alone and lacks a portion of them. The table has roughly 92,000 clones, 75% to 90% seen once; the top ten hold 2% to 2.5%. Sequenced material: peripheral blood, taken from a patient treated with radiotherapy plus ipilimumab. The receptor source for this set is a human donor with non-small cell lung cancer who had a partial response to radiotherapy plus ipilimumab. Both conserved end residues are part of each CDR3. The D gene is left open where the match is weak. Clone size is stated in some rows and not others, as once, few, many or a class when expanded.

d_call: NA
clone_size: NA
j_call: TRBJ2-2
v_call: TRBV19
cdr3_nt: TGTGCCAGTAGTATAGTCGACCGCACAGGAGGGGAGCTGTTTTTT
cdr3_aa: CASSIVDRTGGELFF

d_call: NA
clone_size: NA
j_call: TRBJ1-1
v_call: TRBV6-1
cdr3_nt: TGTGCCAGCAGTGAATCGGCAGGTGGTACTGAAGCTTTCTTT
cdr3_aa: CASSESAGGTEAFF

d_call: NA
clone_size: once
j_call: TRBJ2-2
v_call: TRBV4-1
cdr3_nt: TGCGCCAGCAGCCAGGCAGGGAACACCGGGGAGCTGTTTTTT
cdr3_aa: CASSQAGNTGELFF

d_call: TRBD1
clone_size: NA
j_call: TRBJ1-2
v_call: TRBV7-9
cdr3_nt: TGTGCCAGCAGCCTGGACAGGGCCTCCGGCTACACCTTC
cdr3_aa: CASSLDRASGYTF

d_call: TRBD1
clone_size: NA
j_call: TRBJ2-3
v_call: TRBV5-4
cdr3_nt: TGTGCCAGCAGCTTGAAGTTGGCAGGGGGTACAGATACGCAGTATTTT
cdr3_aa: CASSLKLAGGTDTQYF

d_call: NA
clone_size: NA
j_call: TRBJ2-2
v_call: TRBV5-1
cdr3_nt: TGCGCCAGTACTAACCACAACACCGGGGAGCTGTTTTTT
cdr3_aa: CASTNHNTGELFF

d_call: NA
clone_size: NA
j_call: TRBJ2-5
v_call: TRBV5-1
cdr3_nt: TGCGCCAGCAGCGCCGAGGCTACAGGGAAGGTGGGGGAGACCCAGTACTTC
cdr3_aa: CASSAEATGKVGETQYF

d_call: NA
clone_size: NA
j_call: TRBJ1-1
v_call: TRBV11-2
cdr3_nt: TGTGCCAGCAGTACAGGGATACTTGTTTCGGACACTGAAGCTTTCTTT
cdr3_aa: CASSTGILVSDTEAFF

d_call: TRBD1
clone_size: once
j_call: TRBJ1-5
v_call: TRBV7-2
cdr3_nt: TGTGCCAGCAGCTCACAGGGGGTCGCCAAGCCCCAGCATTTT
cdr3_aa: CASSSQGVAKPQHF

d_call: NA
clone_size: once
j_call: TRBJ1-4
v_call: TRBV25-1
cdr3_nt: TGTGCCAGCAGTGAGGGGCAGGGAAATGAAAAACTGTTTTTT
cdr3_aa: CASSEGQGNEKLFF

d_call: NA
clone_size: NA
j_call: TRBJ2-1
v_call: TRBV5-8
cdr3_nt: TGTGCCAGCAGCTTGGAGCAGGGGTCCTACAATGAGCAGTTCTTC
cdr3_aa: CASSLEQGSYNEQFF

d_call: NA
clone_size: NA
j_call: TRBJ2-7
v_call: TRBV2
cdr3_nt: TGTGCCAGCAGTGGAGATTCGGCCTACGAGCAGTACTTC
cdr3_aa: CASSGDSAYEQYF

d_call: NA
clone_size: NA
j_call: TRBJ1-1
v_call: TRBV7-8
cdr3_nt: TGTGCCAGCAGCTTAGGGAGGACCCGGGGCACTGAAGCTTTCTTT
cdr3_aa: CASSLGRTRGTEAFF

d_call: NA
clone_size: NA
j_call: TRBJ2-2
v_call: TRBV9
cdr3_nt: TGTGCCAGCAGCGTAGACTCGATGAACACCGGGGAGCTGTTTTTT
cdr3_aa: CASSVDSMNTGELFF

d_call: NA
clone_size: NA
j_call: TRBJ1-6
v_call: TRBV5-1
cdr3_nt: TGCGCCAGCAGCTTCGATGAGGGCTATAATTCACCCCTCCACTTT
cdr3_aa: CASSFDEGYNSPLHF

d_call: NA
clone_size: NA
j_call: TRBJ2-1
v_call: TRBV11-2
cdr3_nt: TGTGCCAGCAGCAGACTAGGTACCTACAATGAGCAGTTCTTC
cdr3_aa: CASSRLGTYNEQFF

d_call: TRBD1
clone_size: NA
j_call: TRBJ1-2
v_call: TRBV2
cdr3_nt: TGTGCCAGCAGTGCCATCGACAGGGTTGGCTACACCTTC
cdr3_aa: CASSAIDRVGYTF

d_call: NA
clone_size: NA
j_call: TRBJ1-5
v_call: TRBV11-2
cdr3_nt: TGTGCCAGCAGCTTAAGGGGATTTGGCAATCAGCCCCAGCATTTT
cdr3_aa: CASSLRGFGNQPQHF

d_call: TRBD2
clone_size: NA
j_call: TRBJ2-1
v_call: TRBV10-2
cdr3_nt: TGCGCCAGCGAAGCCGGGAGGAATGAGCAGTTCTTC
cdr3_aa: CASEAGRNEQFF

d_call: NA
clone_size: few
j_call: TRBJ1-1
v_call: TRBV19
cdr3_nt: TGTGCCAGTAGTTCGTACGGGACAACCACTGAAGCTTTCTTT
cdr3_aa: CASSSYGTTTEAFF

d_call: NA
clone_size: once
j_call: TRBJ1-5
v_call: TRBV5-1
cdr3_nt: TGCGCCAGCAGCTTGGGACATTCCATATCCAATCAGCCCCAGCATTTT
cdr3_aa: CASSLGHSISNQPQHF

d_call: NA
clone_size: NA
j_call: TRBJ2-7
v_call: TRBV25-1
cdr3_nt: TGTGCCAGCAGCAAACTCTACGAGCAGTACTTC
cdr3_aa: CASSKLYEQYF

d_call: NA
clone_size: NA
j_call: TRBJ2-1
v_call: TRBV15
cdr3_nt: TGTGCCACCAGCAGAGAACTAGTAACCAATGAGCAGTTCTTC
cdr3_aa: CATSRELVTNEQFF

d_call: NA
clone_size: NA
j_call: TRBJ1-2
v_call: TRBV14
cdr3_nt: TGTGCCAGCCGACGGGAGGGTTTACATGGCTACACCTTC
cdr3_aa: CASRREGLHGYTF

d_call: NA
clone_size: NA
j_call: TRBJ2-1
v_call: TRBV30
cdr3_nt: TGTGCCTGGGGGAGGTACTACAATGAGCAGTTCTTC
cdr3_aa: CAWGRYYNEQFF

d_call: TRBD2
clone_size: NA
j_call: TRBJ2-3
v_call: TRBV6-1
cdr3_nt: TGTGCCAGCAGTAGTCTAGCGGGCGGCACAGATACGCAGTATTTT
cdr3_aa: CASSSLAGGTDTQYF

d_call: TRBD1
clone_size: NA
j_call: TRBJ2-2
v_call: TRBV28
cdr3_nt: TGTGCCAGCAGCATAATCGGGACAGGGGTTTTCGGGGAGCTGTTTTTT
cdr3_aa: CASSIIGTGVFGELFF

d_call: NA
clone_size: few
j_call: TRBJ1-3
v_call: TRBV20-1
cdr3_nt: TGCAGTGCTAGAGATCAGAACACCATATATTTT
cdr3_aa: CSARDQNTIYF

d_call: TRBD2
clone_size: NA
j_call: TRBJ2-5
v_call: TRBV6-5
cdr3_nt: TGTGCCAGCAGTTTGGGGGGGATGGAGACCCAGTACTTC
cdr3_aa: CASSLGGMETQYF

d_call: TRBD1
clone_size: NA
j_call: TRBJ1-5
v_call: TRBV15
cdr3_nt: TGTGCCACCAGCAGAGTGCCGGGACAGAATCAGCCCCAGCATTTT
cdr3_aa: CATSRVPGQNQPQHF

d_call: NA
clone_size: NA
j_call: TRBJ2-1
v_call: TRBV28
cdr3_nt: TGTGCCAGCAGCAATTCCCAGGGGAGCTCCTACAATGAGCAGTTCTTC
cdr3_aa: CASSNSQGSSYNEQFF

d_call: NA
clone_size: NA
j_call: TRBJ2-2
v_call: TRBV6-6
cdr3_nt: TGTGCCAGCAGCCTCAACCCCCGAGGCACCGGGGAGCTGTTTTTT
cdr3_aa: CASSLNPRGTGELFF

d_call: NA
clone_size: NA
j_call: TRBJ1-2
v_call: TRBV5-6
cdr3_nt: TGTGCCAGCAGCACGTCCGTGACAGGAGGCAACTATGGCTACACCTTC
cdr3_aa: CASSTSVTGGNYGYTF

d_call: TRBD2
clone_size: NA
j_call: TRBJ2-1
v_call: TRBV7-3
cdr3_nt: TGTGCCAGCAGCCCGGGAGGGGGGACCTACAATGAGCAGTTCTTC
cdr3_aa: CASSPGGGTYNEQFF

d_call: NA
clone_size: NA
j_call: TRBJ1-2
v_call: TRBV5-3
cdr3_nt: TGTGCCAGAAGACGGGGGGCAGGGATCATGGATGGCTACACCTTC
cdr3_aa: CARRRGAGIMDGYTF

d_call: TRBD1
clone_size: NA
j_call: TRBJ1-6
v_call: TRBV7-2
cdr3_nt: TGTGCCAGCAGCTCGACCGTCTATTTTGACAGGGACCGCTCACCCCTCCACTTT
cdr3_aa: CASSSTVYFDRDRSPLHF

d_call: TRBD1
clone_size: NA
j_call: TRBJ1-1
v_call: TRBV18
cdr3_nt: TGTGCCGGCTCACGGACAGGGGACACTGAAGCTTTCTTT
cdr3_aa: CAGSRTGDTEAFF

d_call: TRBD1
clone_size: NA
j_call: TRBJ2-3
v_call: TRBV5-4
cdr3_nt: TGTGCCAGCAGCCTAGGACAGGGGCACACAGATACGCAGTATTTT
cdr3_aa: CASSLGQGHTDTQYF

d_call: NA
clone_size: NA
j_call: TRBJ2-1
v_call: TRBV25-1
cdr3_nt: TGTGCCAGCAGTGAAAGCGGGCGGTTCTTCGGGAATGAGCAGTTCTTC
cdr3_aa: CASSESGRFFGNEQFF

d_call: TRBD1
clone_size: NA
j_call: TRBJ2-5
v_call: TRBV7-2
cdr3_nt: TGTGCCAGCAGTTCGCCGGGACAGGGGTCGGGTCAAGAGACCCAGTACTTC
cdr3_aa: CASSSPGQGSGQETQYF

d_call: NA
clone_size: NA
j_call: TRBJ1-1
v_call: TRBV7-2
cdr3_nt: TGTGCCAGCAGTTCAGGGGCGCGGTACACTGAAGCTTTCTTT
cdr3_aa: CASSSGARYTEAFF

d_call: TRBD2
clone_size: NA
j_call: TRBJ2-1
v_call: TRBV29-1
cdr3_nt: TGCAGCGTTGGCAGCGGGGGTCTTCCTGGGAATGAGCAGTTCTTC
cdr3_aa: CSVGSGGLPGNEQFF

d_call: NA
clone_size: NA
j_call: TRBJ2-7
v_call: TRBV21-1
cdr3_nt: TGTGCCACCCTGTACGAGCAGTACTTC
cdr3_aa: CATLYEQYF

d_call: TRBD1
clone_size: NA
j_call: TRBJ2-3
v_call: TRBV6-4
cdr3_nt: TGTGCCAGCAGTGTCGACAGGGGGACTAGCACAGATACGCAGTATTTT
cdr3_aa: CASSVDRGTSTDTQYF

d_call: TRBD1
clone_size: NA
j_call: TRBJ1-1
v_call: TRBV4-2
cdr3_nt: TGTGCCAGCAGCCCTGGCGGGACAGGGTACACTGAAGCTTTCTTT
cdr3_aa: CASSPGGTGYTEAFF

d_call: TRBD1
clone_size: NA
j_call: TRBJ1-2
v_call: TRBV28
cdr3_nt: TGTGCCAGCAGTTTTCGAGGTGTTTTTCAGGGGGTTGGGGGCTACACCTTC
cdr3_aa: CASSFRGVFQGVGGYTF

d_call: TRBD2
clone_size: NA
j_call: TRBJ2-3
v_call: TRBV5-4
cdr3_nt: TGTGCCAGCAGACCAATAACAACTAGCGGGACCCGGGGTACGCAGTATTTT
cdr3_aa: CASRPITTSGTRGTQYF

d_call: NA
clone_size: NA
j_call: TRBJ2-7
v_call: TRBV5-1
cdr3_nt: TGCGCCAGCACCAGTCCACGCTCCTACGAGCAGTACTTC
cdr3_aa: CASTSPRSYEQYF

d_call: TRBD1
clone_size: NA
j_call: TRBJ2-5
v_call: TRBV29-1
cdr3_nt: TGCAGCGTTGACAAGACAGGGGGGTTGGAGACCCAGTACTTC
cdr3_aa: CSVDKTGGLETQYF

d_call: NA
clone_size: NA
j_call: TRBJ1-2
v_call: TRBV27
cdr3_nt: TGTGCCAGCAGGGGGGACTACTATGGCTACACCTTC
cdr3_aa: CASRGDYYGYTF

d_call: TRBD2
clone_size: NA
j_call: TRBJ2-1
v_call: TRBV28
cdr3_nt: TGTGCCAGCAGTCCTCTTGATGCGGGAGCAAACAATGAGCAGTTCTTC
cdr3_aa: CASSPLDAGANNEQFF

d_call: TRBD2
clone_size: once
j_call: TRBJ2-1
v_call: TRBV2
cdr3_nt: TGTGCCAGCAGTACTAGCGGGCCACAGGTCCTGTTCTTC
cdr3_aa: CASSTSGPQVLFF

d_call: NA
clone_size: NA
j_call: TRBJ1-2
v_call: TRBV12-5
cdr3_nt: TGTGCTAGTGGTGCCGGGAACCCCTATGGCTACACCTTC
cdr3_aa: CASGAGNPYGYTF